This TCR beta chain was observed in a study of T cells in Graves' hyperthyroidism and ophthalmopathy. Calling Graves' hyperthyroidism stable meant ophthalmopathy did not progress within 18 months. The hyperthyroidism was newly diagnosed and had lasted under 2 months; the patients were aged 18 to 65. The study left out patients who had uncontrolled infection, other autoimmune disease, pregnancy or lactation. CDR1 SGHTA and CDR2 FQGTGA come from the germline V gene. The length of the CDR3 is 15 residues. V dropped 5 bases and J dropped 2 bases, with 13 bases sitting between them. TCR beta CDR3 region amplification was performed from RNA transcripts. In the first-round RT-PCR of the TCR CDR3, the HTBI primer set was used. In TCRdb, the multiplex PCR reads were re-called with MiXCR into one record per CDR3 protein. The data show 500,000 to 600,000 distinct CDR3 sequences, with about 45% seen just once and around 8% held by the top ten.

This clonotype was recorded a few times. Its antigen remains unidentified. General study findings and limits: Median prediction lead before ophthalmopathy onset was around 6.9 months with the model.

Specimen: peripheral blood or thyroid tissue (not recorded which). The gene calls are TRBV7-3 and TRBJ1-3, with D unresolved. The clonotype originates from a woman in her late teens or twenties with Graves' hyperthyroidism. This CDR3 reads CASSQPTSTGNTIYF. CDR3 bases: TGTGCCAGCAGCCAACCGACATCGACTGGAAACACCATATATTTT.